This entry lists 26 T cell receptor beta chains sequenced from one sample in a study of blood T cell repertoires in COVID-19. Sequencing was performed with immunoSEQ multiplex PCR; in TCRdb, only in-frame clones are kept and a portion is missing. The repertoire holds about 62,000 clones, with roughly nine tenths as singletons. The sample taken for sequencing was peripheral blood. The receptors shown here come from a woman aged 55-70 years with COVID-19, enrolled during active disease.

This chain connects TRBV29-1 to TRBJ1-3; D is unclear. V was trimmed by 3 bases and J by 2 bases, leaving 2 bases between them. The CDR3 sequence is 11 residues long. The germline CDR1 and CDR2 sequences are SQVTM and ANQGSEA. The CDR3 DNA reads as TGCAGCGTTGACGCTGGAAACACCATATATTTT. The encoded protein is CSVDAGNTIYF.

The chain couples TRBV5-6 to TRBJ2-1; D is possibly TRBD2 (6 bases). V gave up 0 bases and J gave up 5 bases, with 12 bases separating them. This CDR3 is built from 15 residues. CDR1 and CDR2 (germline): SGHDT, YYEEEE. In nucleotides, the CDR3 is TGTGCCAGCAGCTTGGGGCTAGCGCCCCACAATGAGCAGTTCTTC. Protein: CASSLGLAPHNEQFF.

This sequence joins TRBV28 and TRBJ1-4; 8 bases fit TRBD1. The V segment lost 0 bases and the J segment 6 bases; nucleotides outside the gene matches: 3. The CDR3 is made up of 15 amino acids. Germline V lookup: CDR1 MDHEN, CDR2 SYDVKM. CDR3 sequence (DNA): TGTGCCAGCAGTTTATGGGACAGGGTGGATGAAAAACTGTTTTTT. Its translation is CASSLWDRVDEKLFF.

This sequence joins TRBV2 and TRBJ2-3; 7 bases are shared with TRBD2. The CDR3 runs to 16 residues. Trimming took 5 bases from V and 8 from J; bases not matched to a gene: 16. Germline CDR1 reads SNHLY; CDR2 reads FYNNEI. In DNA form, the CDR3 reads TGTGCCAGCAGTCCTCGGACCTCGGGACTAAGTGGTACGCAGTATTTT. It specifies CASSPRTSGLSGTQYF. Complete variable domain (other parts from reference TRBV2 and TRBJ2-3): EPEVTQTPSHQVTQMGQEVILRCVPISNHLYFYWYRQILGQKVEFLVSFYNNEISEKSEIFDDQFSVERPDGSNFTLKIRSTKLEDSAMYFCASSPRTSGLSGTQYFGPGTRLTVL.

The rearrangement links TRBV29-1 to TRBJ2-2, with a weak D call TRBD2 (5 bases). CDR3 length: 13 amino acids. Germline V gives CDR1 SQVTM, CDR2 ANQGSEA. V dropped 4 bases and J dropped 2 bases, with 8 bases sitting between them. CDR3 protein: CSVVRENTGELFF. In nucleotides, the CDR3 is TGCAGCGTTGTGAGGGAAAACACCGGGGAGCTGTTTTTT.

The V gene is TRBV7-2, the J gene TRBJ2-7; 10 bases match TRBD2. Germline V gene lookup returns CDR1 SGHTA and CDR2 FQGNSA. The junction had 9 bases not matched to a gene; V was cut back by 3 bases and J by 7 bases. CDR3 length: 15 residues. The CDR3 nucleotides are TGTGCCAGCAGCTTGGCCAGCGGGAGGGCCCGGGAGCAGTACTTC. Translated: CASSLASGRAREQYF. Filled out from reference TRBV7-2 and TRBJ2-7, the complete variable domain reads GAGVSQSPSNKVTEKGKDVELRCDPISGHTALYWYRQSLGQGLEFLIYFQGNSAPDKSGLPSDRFSAERTGGSVSTLTIQRTQQEDSAVYLCASSLASGRAREQYFGPGTRLTVT.

The gene calls are TRBV25-1 and TRBJ2-1; 9 bases are shared with TRBD2. Germline loops: CDR1 MGHDK, CDR2 SYGVNS. V shed 5 bases, J shed 6 bases, and the junction held 8 bases outside the gene matches. This CDR3 is 15 amino acids long. The CDR3 DNA follows: TGTGCCAGCAGTACTCCCGGACTAGCGTTCAATGAGCAGTTCTTC. It specifies CASSTPGLAFNEQFF.

The rearrangement links TRBV11-3 to TRBJ2-2; a possible D gene is TRBD2 (6 bases). The ends were cut back, 5 bases at V and 2 bases at J, with 15 bases in the middle. CDR3 length: 16 amino acids. The germline V gene encodes CDR1 SGHNT and CDR2 YENEEA. CDR3 loop: CASSTRLGPNTGELFF. The CDR3 DNA follows: TGTGCCAGCAGCACGAGACTAGGACCTAACACCGGGGAGCTGTTTTTT.

This chain uses TRBV20-1 with TRBJ1-4, with TRBD1 matching over 8 bases. The CDR3 is made up of 15 amino acids. Germline values: CDR1 DFQATT, CDR2 SNEGSKA (reference sequence). The J segment lost 8 bases and the V segment lost 3 bases, leaving 11 bases of the junction unmatched. The CDR3 coding sequence is TGCAGTGCTAGTCCCCTCAGGGGGCTTGGCGAAAAACTGTTTTTT. Translated, it gives CSASPLRGLGEKLFF.

V usage is TRBV6-5 and J usage is TRBJ2-7; 11 bases fit TRBD2. The CDR3 runs to 16 residues. V was pared by 2 bases and J by 1 base, with 4 bases of the junction left unmatched. Germline lookup yields CDR1 MNHEY and CDR2 SVGAGI. CDR3 nucleotides: TGTGCCAGCAGTTACCGGGCTAGCGGGAGGTCCTACGAGCAGTACTTC. Translation: CASSYRASGRSYEQYF.

The chain couples TRBV28 to TRBJ2-7; 15 bases agree with TRBD2. CDR3 length equals 17 residues. Trimming removed 1 base from V and 4 bases from J; junction bases left unmatched: 5. CDR1 and CDR2 from the germline V gene are MDHEN and SYDVKM. The DNA for the CDR3 is TGTGCCAGCAGTTTATCGGGACTAGCGGGAGGCGGTTACGAGCAGTACTTC. This codes for CASSLSGLAGGGYEQYF. Drawing the rest from reference TRBV28 and TRBJ2-7, the complete variable domain is DVKVTQSSRYLVKRTGEKVFLECVQDMDHENMFWYRQDPGLGLRLIYFSYDVKMKEKGDIPEGYSVSREKKERFSLILESASTNQTSMYLCASSLSGLAGGGYEQYFGPGTRLTVT.

This clone occurred once. This chain links TRBV19 with TRBJ2-1; 8 bases fit TRBD2. Trimming took 6 bases from V and 4 from J; bases not matched to a gene: 14. This CDR3 is 17 amino acids long. CDR1 is LNHDA and CDR2 is SQIVND in the germline V gene (reference sequence). CDR3 residues: CASRTTSEGPAYNEQFF. In DNA form, the CDR3 reads TGTGCCAGTAGAACGACTAGCGAAGGGCCTGCTTACAATGAGCAGTTCTTC.

The genes are TRBV29-1 and TRBJ2-7, with a tentative D call TRBD2 (7 bases). Germline V gene lookup returns CDR1 SQVTM and CDR2 ANQGSEA. The CDR3 is made up of 15 amino acids. The germline V and J ends were trimmed by 5 bases and 5 bases, with 22 bases remaining between them. Here the CDR3 reads CSVWGGGPPRNEQYF. For the CDR3, the DNA is TGCAGCGTTTGGGGGGGCGGGCCCCCAAGGAACGAGCAGTACTTC.

The chain is built from TRBV7-3 and TRBJ2-5; 8 bases agree with TRBD1. This CDR3 is 16 amino acids long. V was pared by 5 bases and J by 5 bases, with 13 bases of the junction left unmatched. CDR1 is SGHTA and CDR2 is FQGTGA in the germline V gene. CDR3 amino acids: CASSRTSQGAWETQYF. The CDR3 DNA reads as TGTGCCAGCAGCCGAACCTCTCAGGGGGCCTGGGAGACCCAGTACTTC.

The chain links TRBV2 to TRBJ2-5; TRBD1 aligns across 8 bases. J was trimmed by 5 bases and V by 5 bases; bases with no gene match: 10. Per the germline V gene, CDR1 is SNHLY and CDR2 is FYNNEI. This CDR3 comprises 15 residues. DNA for the CDR3: TGTGCCAGCAGTCTGCGGACAGGGCGGCTGGAGACCCAGTACTTC. Amino acid sequence: CASSLRTGRLETQYF.

This chain links TRBV19 with TRBJ1-3, with D possibly TRBD1 on 5 matching bases. Per germline, CDR1 LNHDA and CDR2 SQIVND (reference sequence). Trimming removed 7 bases at V and 4 bases at J, with 17 bases between. This CDR3 comprises 15 residues. For the CDR3, the DNA is TGTGCCAGTACAAAGAGGGACTTTGCCGGAAACACCATATATTTT. Translated: CASTKRDFAGNTIYF. Full variable domain (missing parts from reference TRBV19 and TRBJ1-3): DGGITQSPKYLFRKEGQNVTLSCEQNLNHDAMYWYRQDPGQGLRLIYYSQIVNDFQKGDIAEGYSVSREKKESFPLTVTSAQKNPTAFYLCASTKRDFAGNTIYFGEGSWLTVV.

The V call is TRBV5-4, the J call TRBJ2-5; the match to TRBD1 covers 8 bases. The ends lost 4 bases at V and 4 bases at J; junction bases unmatched: 6. The CDR3 is 14 amino acids. Germline CDR1 and CDR2: SGHNT and YYREEE (reference sequence). The CDR3 sequence is CASSLRGLRETQYF. DNA for the CDR3: TGTGCCAGCAGCCTCAGGGGGCTGCGAGAGACCCAGTACTTC. Variable domain in full (rest from reference TRBV5-4 and TRBJ2-5): ETGVTQSPTHLIKTRGQQVTLRCSSQSGHNTVSWYQQALGQGPQFIFQYYREEENGRGNFPPRFSGLQFPNYSSELNVNALELDDSALYLCASSLRGLRETQYFGPGTRLLVL.

This sequence joins TRBV7-2 and TRBJ1-2; possibly TRBD1 for D (5 bases). Per germline, CDR1 SGHTA and CDR2 FQGNSA. The CDR3 spans 14 residues. V was trimmed by 4 bases and J by 7 bases, leaving 16 bases between them. The CDR3 nucleotides read TGTGCCAGCAGCTCTTCCCCAGGGTTAGGTGGCTACACCTTC. It specifies CASSSSPGLGGYTF.

In its sample, this clone was seen once. The chain uses TRBV27 and TRBJ2-3; D perhaps matches TRBD1 (7 bases). Trimming shortened V by 8 bases and J by 2 bases, and 23 bases separated the two germline ends. This CDR3 spans 17 amino acids. Germline CDR1 reads MNHEY; CDR2 reads SMNVEV (reference sequence). The CDR3 reads CASARQGPGLHTDTQYF. DNA of the CDR3: TGTGCCAGCGCAAGACAGGGACCGGGACTGCACACAGATACGCAGTATTTT.

The gene calls are TRBV24-1 and TRBJ1-1, with 10 positions matching TRBD1. The germline CDR1 and CDR2 sequences are KGHDR and SFDVKD. The V segment lost 7 bases and the J segment 2 bases; nucleotides outside the gene matches: 3. The CDR3 extends over 14 amino acids. For the CDR3, the DNA is TGTGCCACCAGGGGACAGGGGCAAAACACTGAAGCTTTCTTT. As protein: CATRGQGQNTEAFF.

This rearrangement joins TRBV6-4 to TRBJ2-7, with D possibly being TRBD2 (5 bases). This CDR3 contains 14 residues. The V end was cut by 8 bases, the J end by 7 bases, with 21 bases between. The germline CDR1 and CDR2 sequences are MRHNA and SNTAGT. This CDR3 reads CASADSVNAYEQYF. The CDR3 region has the DNA TGTGCCAGCGCGGATAGCGTGAATGCGTATGAGCAGTACTTC.

The chain recombines TRBV5-1 with TRBJ1-5; the D gene is possibly TRBD1 (6 bases). The CDR3 has 14 residues. The V gene's germline CDR1 is SGHRS and CDR2 YFSETQ. Between the trimmed V and J ends, which lost 1 base and 1 base, there was a span of 6 bases. The DNA of the CDR3 is TGCGCCAGCAGCTTGACAGGGAGCAATCAGCCCCAGCATTTT. Amino acids: CASSLTGSNQPQHF.

This chain joins TRBV4-1 and TRBJ2-1; 9 bases match TRBD2. The trim removed 0 bases at V and 6 bases at J, leaving 6 bases unmatched. Germline V gene sequence: CDR1 MGHRA, CDR2 YSYEKL. The CDR3 runs 16 residues. The CDR3 region has the DNA TGCGCCAGCAGCCAAGAACGGCTAGCGGGATCCAATGAGCAGTTCTTC. This translates into CASSQERLAGSNEQFF.

V and J are TRBV27 and TRBJ1-5; no definite D call. The CDR3 covers 17 residues. The germline V gene has CDR1 MNHEY and CDR2 SMNVEV (reference sequence). Trimming took off 8 bases at V and 0 bases at J, with 20 bases between the two ends. CDR3 DNA: TGTGCCAGCGCCCGCAGATATGGTTCTGATAGCAATCAGCCCCAGCATTTT. Translation gives CASARRYGSDSNQPQHF.

This clone has ten or more counts. The chain recombines TRBV5-1 with TRBJ2-5; D is ambiguous. V was cut by 2 bases and J by 4 bases, with 12 bases left in between. Germline CDR1 is SGHRS and CDR2 is YFSETQ. The CDR3 length is 14 residues. CDR3 residues: CASSFSTVLETQYF. The CDR3 DNA follows: TGCGCCAGCAGCTTTTCTACAGTTCTAGAGACCCAGTACTTC.

The J gene is TRBJ1-1, the V gene TRBV28; a possible D gene is TRBD1 (6 bases). The CDR3 runs 13 residues. Germline CDR1 MDHEN, CDR2 SYDVKM. The V end lost 6 bases, the J end lost 4 bases, and 12 bases lay between the germline ends. The CDR3 DNA follows: TGTGCCAGCAGCGCCGACAGGATCACTGAAGCTTTCTTT. Residues: CASSADRITEAFF.